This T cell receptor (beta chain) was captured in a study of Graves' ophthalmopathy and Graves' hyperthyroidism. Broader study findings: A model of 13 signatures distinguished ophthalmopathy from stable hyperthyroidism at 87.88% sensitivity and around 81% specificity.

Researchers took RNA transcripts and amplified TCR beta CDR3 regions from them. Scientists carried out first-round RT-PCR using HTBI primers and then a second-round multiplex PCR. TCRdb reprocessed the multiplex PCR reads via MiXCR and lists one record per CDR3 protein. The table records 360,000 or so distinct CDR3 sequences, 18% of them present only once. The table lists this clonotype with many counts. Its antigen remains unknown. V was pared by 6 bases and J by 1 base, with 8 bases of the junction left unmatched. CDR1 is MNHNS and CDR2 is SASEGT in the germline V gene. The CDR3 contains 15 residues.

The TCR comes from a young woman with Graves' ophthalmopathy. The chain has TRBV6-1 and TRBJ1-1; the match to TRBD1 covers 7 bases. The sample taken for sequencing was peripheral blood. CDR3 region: CASRRGGAENTEAFF. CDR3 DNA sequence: TGTGCCAGCAGGCGAGGGGGCGCAGAGAACACTGAAGCTTTCTTT.